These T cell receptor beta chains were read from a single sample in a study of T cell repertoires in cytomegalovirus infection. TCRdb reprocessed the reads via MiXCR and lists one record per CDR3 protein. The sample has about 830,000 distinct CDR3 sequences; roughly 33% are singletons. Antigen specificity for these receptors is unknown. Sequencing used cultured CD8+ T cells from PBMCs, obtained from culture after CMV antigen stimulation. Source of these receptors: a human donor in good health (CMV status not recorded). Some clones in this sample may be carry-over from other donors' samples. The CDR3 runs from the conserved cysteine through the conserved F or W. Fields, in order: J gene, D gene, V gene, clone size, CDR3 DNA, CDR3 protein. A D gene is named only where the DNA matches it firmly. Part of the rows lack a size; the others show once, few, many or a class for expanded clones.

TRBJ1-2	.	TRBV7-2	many	TGTGCCAGCAGCTCCTTTTTAGCCCCCCAGAGCGATGGCTACACCTTC	CASSSFLAPQSDGYTF
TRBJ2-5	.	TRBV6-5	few	TGTGCCAGCAACCAAGGGTACCAAGAGACCCAGTACTTC	CASNQGYQETQYF
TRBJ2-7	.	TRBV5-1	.	TGCGCCAGCAGCCCTGAGGGGGGGCTCTACGAGCAGTACTTC	CASSPEGGLYEQYF
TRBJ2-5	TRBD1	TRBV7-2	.	TGTGCCAGCCGATGGGACAGAGAAGAGACCCAGTACTTC	CASRWDREETQYF
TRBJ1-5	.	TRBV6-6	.	TGTGCCAGCAGTTCCTCGGCTAGCAATCAGCCCCAGCATTTT	CASSSSASNQPQHF
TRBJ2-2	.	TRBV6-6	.	TGTGCCAGCAGCTTTATGGGGTGGAACACCGGGGAGCTGTTTTTT	CASSFMGWNTGELFF
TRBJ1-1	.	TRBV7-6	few	TGTGCCAGCAGCGTTAGTGAGGGTGGGAACACTGAAGCTTTCTTT	CASSVSEGGNTEAFF
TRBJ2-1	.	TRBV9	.	TGTGCCAGCAGCGTAGATCCGGGGGAGAATGAGCAGTTCTTC	CASSVDPGENEQFF
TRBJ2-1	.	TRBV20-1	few	TGCAGTGCTAGTCTGGGGGGCCCTTACAATGAGCAGTTCTTC	CSASLGGPYNEQFF
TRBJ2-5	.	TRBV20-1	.	TGCAGTGCTAGAATAAAAGGCAGGGAAGAGACCCAGTACTTC	CSARIKGREETQYF
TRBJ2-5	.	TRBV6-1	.	TGTGCCAGCAGTGAAACGTGGGGGGGCCACAAGACCCAGTACTTC	CASSETWGGHKTQYF
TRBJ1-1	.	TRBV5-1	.	TGCGCCAGCAGAGGTCCGCCGAACACTGAAGCTTTCTTT	CASRGPPNTEAFF
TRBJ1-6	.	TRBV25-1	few	TGTGCCAGCAGTGAAAGGCCATCCCGGGATTCACCCCTCCACTTT	CASSERPSRDSPLHF
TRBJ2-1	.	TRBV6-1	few	TGTGCCACCACAGGGACGGCAGAGATCTTC	CATTGTAEIF
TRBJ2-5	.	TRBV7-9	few	TGTGCCAGCAGCTCCCCGGCCAGCAAGGAGACCCAGTACTTC	CASSSPASKETQYF
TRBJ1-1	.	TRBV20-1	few	TGCAGTGCTAGAGATTTGAAAGGAATGAACACTGAAGCTTTCTTT	CSARDLKGMNTEAFF
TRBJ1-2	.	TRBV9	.	TGTGCCAGCAGCGTAGGGGTAGATGGCTACACCTTC	CASSVGVDGYTF
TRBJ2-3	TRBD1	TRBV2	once	TGTGCCAGCAGCACACCACAGACAGGGGCTAGCACAGATACGCAGTATTTT	CASSTPQTGASTDTQYF
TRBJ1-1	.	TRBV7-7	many	TGTGCTAGCAGCTCAGGGGAGGACACTGAAGCTTTCTTT	CASSSGEDTEAFF
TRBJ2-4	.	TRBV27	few	TGTGCCAGCAGTGTAGACAGGTGGAGGGCACAAAACATTCAGTACTTC	CASSVDRWRAQNIQYF
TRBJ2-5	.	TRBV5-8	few	TGTGCCAGCAGCTTACGGGCAGGACAAGAGACCCAGTACTTC	CASSLRAGQETQYF
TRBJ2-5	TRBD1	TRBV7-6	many	TGTGCCAGCAGCTTATTCCCAGGACAGGGACGTGAGACCCAGTACTTC	CASSLFPGQGRETQYF
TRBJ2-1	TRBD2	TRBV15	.	TGTGCCACCAGCAGAGTGTGGGGAGGGCGGGGGGCCCCCAATGAGCAGTTCTTC	CATSRVWGGRGAPNEQFF
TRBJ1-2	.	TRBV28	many	TGTGCCAGCAGTTTAATAGGCAGTAACTATGGCTACACCTTC	CASSLIGSNYGYTF
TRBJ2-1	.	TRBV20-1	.	TGCAGTGCTCGCCCACGGAATGAGCAGTTCTTC	CSARPRNEQFF
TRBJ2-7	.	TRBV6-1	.	TGTGCCAGCAGTGAAGACGTTACCTACGAGCAGTACTTC	CASSEDVTYEQYF
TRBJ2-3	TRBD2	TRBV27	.	TGTGCCAGCAGTTTATGGCCCAGCGGGGGAGATACGCAGTATTTT	CASSLWPSGGDTQYF
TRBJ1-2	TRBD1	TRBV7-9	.	TGTGCCATCAACGATCTGGGACAGGGGCTCTATGGCTACACCTTC	CAINDLGQGLYGYTF
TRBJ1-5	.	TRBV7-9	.	TGTGCCAGCAGCTTAGGACCGCAGGGGTACGGGCCCCAGCATTTT	CASSLGPQGYGPQHF
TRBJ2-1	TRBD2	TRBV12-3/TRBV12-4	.	TGTGCCAGCAGTTCGGGACTAGCGGGGGGCGGAGGGAGCTCCTACAATGAGCAGTTCTTC	CASSSGLAGGGGSSYNEQFF
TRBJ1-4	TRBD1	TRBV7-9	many	TGTGCCAGCAGCCCAGAAACGGGACAGGGGAAGAAAAAACTGTTTTTT	CASSPETGQGKKKLFF
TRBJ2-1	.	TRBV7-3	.	TGTGCCAGCAGCTCAAACAGGGAGGTCAACAATGAGCAGTTCTTC	CASSSNREVNNEQFF
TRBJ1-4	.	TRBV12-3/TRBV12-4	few	TGTGCCAGCAGTTTTTATACTATGACGGTCCCTAATGAAAAACTGTTTTTT	CASSFYTMTVPNEKLFF
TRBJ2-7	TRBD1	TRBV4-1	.	TGCGCCAGCAGCCAAGATAAGCAGGGGGCAATTGAGCAGTACTTC	CASSQDKQGAIEQYF
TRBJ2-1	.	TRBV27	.	TGTGCCAGCAGTCCGCTAAAAGGGTCCTACAATGAGCAGTTCTTC	CASSPLKGSYNEQFF
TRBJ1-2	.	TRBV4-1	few	TGCGCCAGCAGCCAAGATGGAGAAGGGCCTAACTATGGCTACACCTTC	CASSQDGEGPNYGYTF
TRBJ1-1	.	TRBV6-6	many	TGTGCCAGCAGTTATTACGAGGACACTGAAGCTTTCTTT	CASSYYEDTEAFF
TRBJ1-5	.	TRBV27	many	TGTGCCAGCAGTTCTCACGTCGGGCAGCCCCAGCATTTT	CASSSHVGQPQHF
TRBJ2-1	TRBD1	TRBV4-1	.	TGCGCCAGCAGCCAAGCGCAGGACAGGACAGAGCAGTTCTTC	CASSQAQDRTEQFF
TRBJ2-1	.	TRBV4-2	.	TGTGCCAGCAGCCCTGCGGGTGGAGCGGATGAGCAGTTCTTC	CASSPAGGADEQFF
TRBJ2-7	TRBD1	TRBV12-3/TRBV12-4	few	TGTGCCAGCAGAGACAGGGCCCACTACGAGCAGTACTTC	CASRDRAHYEQYF
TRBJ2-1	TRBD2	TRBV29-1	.	TGCAGCGTTGGGGATAGCGGGGACTCCTACAATGAGCAGTTCTTC	CSVGDSGDSYNEQFF